The 21 T cell receptor beta chains presented below share a single source sample, sequenced in a study of cytomegalovirus exposure and HLA in healthy donors. The PCR employed 60 Vbeta primers together with 13 Jbeta primers. The table came from immunoSEQ multiplex PCR; TCRdb's copy has only in-frame clones and leaves some out. The table has around 100,000 clones, approximately 70% seen once. The sequenced sample consisted of PBMCs. The receptors derive from a man aged 35 to 55 in good health and CMV-seropositive.

As for this clone: Other DNA sequences in the sample encode the same CDR3. The genes are TRBV18 and TRBJ1-2, with TRBD1 identical over 9 bases. CDR3 length: 13 amino acids. With 3 bases clipped from V and 6 bases from J, the junction kept 2 bases outside the gene matches. The germline V gene encodes CDR1 KGHSH and CDR2 LQKENI. The CDR3 protein is CASSPRDRDGYTF. DNA of the CDR3: TGTGCCAGCTCACCCCGGGACAGGGATGGCTACACCTTC.

This clone showed up just a few times. The chain links TRBV7-9 to TRBJ2-5, with 11 bases matching TRBD2. Trimming at V came to 5 bases and at J to 1 base, leaving 12 bases not matched to a gene. There are 18 residues in the CDR3. Germline-derived CDR1 and CDR2 are SEHNR and FQNEAQ (reference sequence). For the CDR3, the DNA is TGTGCCAGCAGCCCCGGGACTAGCGGACTAACCACCCAAGAGACCCAGTACTTC. It is translated as CASSPGTSGLTTQETQYF. Based on the CDR3 plus reference TRBV7-9 and TRBJ2-5, the full variable domain is DTGVSQNPRHKITKRGQNVTFRCDPISEHNRLYWYRQTLGQGPEFLTYFQNEAQLEKSRLLSDRFSAERPKGSFSTLEIQRTEQGDSAMYLCASSPGTSGLTTQETQYFGPGTRLLVL.

This clone came up a few times. This chain connects TRBV27 to TRBJ2-5; weak D call: TRBD2 (5 bases). The CDR3 is 13 amino acids. Germline CDR1 MNHEY, CDR2 SMNVEV (reference sequence). Trimming removed 3 bases at V and 5 bases at J, with 10 bases between. In DNA, the CDR3 is TGTGCCAGCAGTTTGGCGGGCACTGAGACCCAGTACTTC. This translates into CASSLAGTETQYF.

The rearrangement joins TRBV6-1 to TRBJ1-3; TRBD1 might be the D (5 bases). Germline V CDR1 and CDR2: MNHNS, SASEGT. The CDR3 has 14 residues. V was clipped by 4 bases and J by 1 base, with 8 bases between them. The CDR3 nucleotides read TGTGCCAGCAGTGTTCGGGGGTCTGGAAACACCATATATTTT. Encoded protein: CASSVRGSGNTIYF.

The rearrangement links TRBV29-1 to TRBJ2-7; 7 positions agree with TRBD2. Trimming at V came to 8 bases and at J to 4 bases, leaving 5 bases not matched to a gene. This CDR3 spans 11 amino acids. Germline CDR1 reads SQVTM; CDR2 reads ANQGSEA. DNA of the CDR3: TGCAGCTTTCGAGCGGGATACGAGCAGTACTTC. As protein: CSFRAGYEQYF.

This chain connects TRBV6-1 to TRBJ2-7; D is possibly TRBD1 (6 bases). Germline loops: CDR1 MNHNS, CDR2 SASEGT. V was pared by 1 base and J by 12 bases, with 13 bases between. The CDR3 is 12 residues long. CDR3 bases: TGTGCCAGCAGTGAAGTGGCGGACAGTAGGTACTTC. This codes for CASSEVADSRYF.

The genes are TRBV9 and TRBJ2-5; 8 bases agree with TRBD1. Per germline, CDR1 SGDLS and CDR2 YYNGEE. Trimming at V came to 4 bases and at J to 2 bases, leaving 7 bases not matched to a gene. The CDR3 has 15 amino acids. In nucleotides, the CDR3 is TGTGCCAGCAGCTCCTGGACAGGGCGGCAAGAGACCCAGTACTTC. Amino acids: CASSSWTGRQETQYF.

The chain joins TRBV19 to TRBJ1-1, with D perhaps TRBD1 (6 bases). Deletions cut 8 bases from V and 4 bases from J, with 14 bases between. Germline CDR1 LNHDA, CDR2 SQIVND (reference sequence). The CDR3 consists of 13 residues. The CDR3: CASEGGQGTEAFF. DNA for the CDR3: TGTGCCAGTGAGGGGGGGCAAGGCACTGAAGCTTTCTTT.

This chain joins TRBV6-6 and TRBJ1-5; the match to TRBD1 covers 9 bases. Germline CDR1 and CDR2: MNHNY and SVGAGI (reference sequence). V was pared by 6 bases and J by 3 bases, with 6 bases of the junction left unmatched. The CDR3 consists of 15 residues. As DNA, the CDR3 is TGTGCCAGCAGCCCTGGGACAGGGCTCAATCAGCCCCAGCATTTT. Translation gives CASSPGTGLNQPQHF.

The rearrangement links TRBV19 to TRBJ2-5; 7 positions agree with TRBD1. CDR3 size: 14 residues. V gave up 5 bases and J gave up 3 bases; unmatched junction bases: 6. Per germline, CDR1 LNHDA and CDR2 SQIVND (reference sequence). The CDR3, as DNA: TGTGCCAGTAGTTACCGGACAGGTGAAGAGACCCAGTACTTC. Translation: CASSYRTGEETQYF.

The chain employs TRBV19 and TRBJ1-2; weak D call: TRBD1 (6 bases). V lost 7 bases and J 2 bases, leaving 11 bases between the germline ends. The germline gives CDR1 LNHDA, CDR2 SQIVND (reference sequence). This CDR3 spans 13 amino acids. DNA for the CDR3: TGTGCCAGTACCCCACAGGGAAACTATGGCTACACCTTC. This sequence encodes CASTPQGNYGYTF.

This CDR3 reads CASSERSGTGALYNEKLFF. The CDR3 coding sequence is TGTGCCAGCAGTGAGCGGAGTGGGACAGGGGCGCTTTATAATGAAAAACTGTTTTTT. V usage is TRBV6-1 and J usage is TRBJ1-4; 10 bases agree with TRBD1. The J segment lost 4 bases and the V segment lost 3 bases, leaving 14 bases of the junction unmatched. The germline V gene has CDR1 MNHNS and CDR2 SASEGT. This CDR3 is 19 amino acids long.

V usage is TRBV5-8 and J usage is TRBJ2-1, with D possibly matching TRBD2 (6 bases). The CDR3 contains 14 residues. The germline V and J ends were trimmed by 0 bases and 7 bases, with 11 bases remaining between them. From germline, CDR1 is SGHTS and CDR2 YDEGEE. CDR3 nucleotides: TGTGCCAGCAGCTTGGTACTAGCTCGGAATGAGCAGTTCTTC. It yields the protein CASSLVLARNEQFF.

The chain recombines TRBV7-9 with TRBJ1-1; D remains ambiguous. V dropped 5 bases and J dropped 4 bases, with 14 bases sitting between them. In germline, CDR1 is SEHNR, CDR2 FQNEAQ (reference sequence). CDR3 length: 14 amino acids. The CDR3 DNA follows: TGTGCCAGCAGCCCAAGCGGGGTGGCCACTGAAGCTTTCTTT. Translating it yields CASSPSGVATEAFF.

The rearrangement joins TRBV5-1 to TRBJ2-4; a weak D match, TRBD1 (5 bases). Germline V gene sequence: CDR1 SGHRS, CDR2 YFSETQ. The CDR3 contains 14 residues. Deletions cut 3 bases from V and 6 bases from J, with 13 bases between. Written as DNA, the CDR3 is TGCGCCAGCAGCTCGGACCGGACAATAAACATTCAGTACTTC. Its translation is CASSSDRTINIQYF.

This clone was recorded a few times. The same CDR3 can be traced to other DNA sequences in this sample. V and J are TRBV6-5 and TRBJ2-3, with 9 bases matching TRBD2. CDR3 size: 14 residues. Germline CDR1 MNHEY, CDR2 SVGAGI. The ends lost 2 bases at V and 3 bases at J; junction bases unmatched: 0. CDR3 nucleotide sequence: TGTGCCAGCAGTTACAGCGGGAGGACAGATACGCAGTATTTT. It specifies CASSYSGRTDTQYF.

The genes are TRBV11-3 and TRBJ2-1; D uncertain. The CDR3 is 13 amino acids. V was cut by 2 bases and J by 8 bases, with 10 bases left in between. Germline loops: CDR1 SGHNT, CDR2 YENEEA. CDR3 amino acids: CASSLYFQDEQFF. Here the CDR3 DNA reads TGTGCCAGCAGCTTATATTTCCAGGATGAGCAGTTCTTC.

This chain uses TRBV29-1 with TRBJ2-7; 11 nucleotides align to TRBD2. The germline gives CDR1 SQVTM, CDR2 ANQGSEA. The junction had 12 bases not matched to a gene; V was cut back by 4 bases and J by 4 bases. The CDR3 consists of 16 residues. In nucleotides, the CDR3 is TGCAGCGTTGTCGGGCTAGCGGGAGGCGATATATACGAGCAGTACTTC. Protein: CSVVGLAGGDIYEQYF.

This chain joins TRBV5-1 and TRBJ2-1, with TRBD2 matching over 8 bases. This CDR3 comprises 14 residues. V gave up 4 bases and J gave up 4 bases; unmatched junction bases: 4. Germline assignment: CDR1 SGHRS and CDR2 YFSETQ. Written as DNA, the CDR3 is TGCGCCAGCAGCCCAGCGGGAGCTTACAATGAGCAGTTCTTC. Protein: CASSPAGAYNEQFF.

This chain connects TRBV29-1 to TRBJ1-1; D is unclear. The CDR3 is 12 residues long. Germline values: CDR1 SQVTM, CDR2 ANQGSEA. Trimming took 7 bases from V and 6 from J, leaving 15 bases between them. The CDR3 is CSGGSFGSEAFF. CDR3 nucleotides: TGCAGCGGAGGGTCTTTTGGGTCTGAAGCTTTCTTT.

This clone turned up a few times. The J gene is TRBJ1-1, the V gene TRBV11-2; D unresolved. V gave up 2 bases and J gave up 1 base, with 2 bases separating them. This CDR3 contains 12 residues. Germline CDR1 SGHAT, CDR2 FQNNGV. In DNA form, the CDR3 reads TGTGCCAGCAGCTTACAGAACACTGAAGCTTTCTTT. Translating it yields CASSLQNTEAFF.